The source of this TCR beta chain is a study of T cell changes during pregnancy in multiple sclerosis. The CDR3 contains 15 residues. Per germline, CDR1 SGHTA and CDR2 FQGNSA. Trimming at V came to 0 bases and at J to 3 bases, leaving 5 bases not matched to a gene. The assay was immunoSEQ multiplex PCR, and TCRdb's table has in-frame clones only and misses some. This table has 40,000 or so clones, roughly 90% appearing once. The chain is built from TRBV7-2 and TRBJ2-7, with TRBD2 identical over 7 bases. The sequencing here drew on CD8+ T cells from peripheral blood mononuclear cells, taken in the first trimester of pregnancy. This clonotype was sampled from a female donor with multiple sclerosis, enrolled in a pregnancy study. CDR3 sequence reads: CASSLAAWTSYEQYF. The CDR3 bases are TGTGCCAGCAGCTTAGCGGCATGGACTAGCTACGAGCAGTACTTC.